The T cell receptor beta chain described here comes from a study of molecular identifiers for immune sequencing clone quantification. RNA fractions of 10%, 30% or 50% and roughly 19,000 to 1,100,000 sorted cells were the source of naive CD8 libraries. Each CDR3 protein gets one entry after TCRdb re-called the PCR reads with MiXCR. The data hold about 65,000 distinct CDR3 sequences, with 15% to 20% observed a single time. This clonotype appeared a few times. Because the CDR3's place on the DNA is in doubt, the DNA is left out and the CDR3 is given as listed by TCRdb. This TCR was sampled from a human donor in good health. Some libraries in this study had Jurkat cell RNA spiked in. The sequenced sample consisted of naive CD8+ T cells from blood, with Jurkat cell RNA spiked in. Subset given: FACS-sorted CD8+CD4-CCR7+CD45RA+ naive T cells.

CDR3 loop: CISVPEWISYEQYF. The chain uses TRBV7-5 and TRBJ2-7. TRBV7-5 is an annotated pseudogene. Ends included, the CDR3 has 14 residues.